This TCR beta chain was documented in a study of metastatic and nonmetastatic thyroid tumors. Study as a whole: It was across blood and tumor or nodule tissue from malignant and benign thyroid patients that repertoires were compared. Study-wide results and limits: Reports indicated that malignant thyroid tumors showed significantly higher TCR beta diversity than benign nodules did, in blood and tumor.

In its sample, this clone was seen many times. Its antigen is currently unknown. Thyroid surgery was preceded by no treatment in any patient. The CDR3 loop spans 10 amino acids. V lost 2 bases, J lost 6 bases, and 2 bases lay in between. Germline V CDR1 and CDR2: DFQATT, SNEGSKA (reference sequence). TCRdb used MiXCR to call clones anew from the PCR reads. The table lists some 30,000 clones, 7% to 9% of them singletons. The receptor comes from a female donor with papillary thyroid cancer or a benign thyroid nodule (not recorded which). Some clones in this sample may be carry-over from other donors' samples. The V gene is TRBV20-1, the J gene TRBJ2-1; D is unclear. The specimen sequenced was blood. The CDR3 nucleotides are TGCAGTGCTAGATCCAATGAGCAGTTCTTC. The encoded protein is CSARSNEQFF.